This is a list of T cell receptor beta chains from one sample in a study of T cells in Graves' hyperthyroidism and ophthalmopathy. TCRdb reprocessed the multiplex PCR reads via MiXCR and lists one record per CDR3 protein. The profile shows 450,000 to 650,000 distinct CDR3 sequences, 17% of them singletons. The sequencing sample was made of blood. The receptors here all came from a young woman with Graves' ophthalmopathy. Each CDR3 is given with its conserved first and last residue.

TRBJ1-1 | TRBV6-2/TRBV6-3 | CASRGKGTEAFF
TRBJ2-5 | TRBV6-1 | CASTPWRGSTETQYF
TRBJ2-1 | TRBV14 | CASSQQGRAYNEQFF
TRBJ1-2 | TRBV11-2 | CASSAGTGGSYGYTF
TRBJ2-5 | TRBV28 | CASSDLDNLETQYF
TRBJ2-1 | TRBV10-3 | CAISKNIAGGHNEQFF
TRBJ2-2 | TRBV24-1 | CATSALDSPDLAGTNGELFF
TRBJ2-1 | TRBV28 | CASRVSIGLREQFF
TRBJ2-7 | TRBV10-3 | CAISVSSSYEQYF
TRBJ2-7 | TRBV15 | CATSKGRRYEQYF
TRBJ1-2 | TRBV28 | CASRAVGGAGYGYTF
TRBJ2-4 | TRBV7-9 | CASSLGAGLAKNIQYF
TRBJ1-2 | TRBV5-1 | CASSLGTGTTYGYTF
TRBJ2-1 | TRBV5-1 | CASSPEGGQGFF
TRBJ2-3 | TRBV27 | CASSLKGQGTPTDTQYF
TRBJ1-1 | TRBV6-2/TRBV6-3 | CASSYSKGAPRTEAFF
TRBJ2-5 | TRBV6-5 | CASSYSGDRGLWQETQYF
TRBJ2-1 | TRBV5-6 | CASSLQLDNEQFF
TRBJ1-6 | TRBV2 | CASSDRGQRDSPLHF
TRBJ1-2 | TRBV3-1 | CASSQDGKSVDHYGYTF
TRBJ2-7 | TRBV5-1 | CASSLEGQTYEQYF
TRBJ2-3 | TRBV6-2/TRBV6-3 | CASSYGPLAGGRTDTQYF
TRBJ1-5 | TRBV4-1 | CASSQDGVYQPQHF
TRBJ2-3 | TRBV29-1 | CSVESERGGLDTQYF